The entry that follows covers one TCR beta chain sequence. Antigen specificity is unknown. This entry belongs to a study of shared clonotypes between healthy human individuals. About the study: Each donor's CD4 naive and CD4 memory cells filled three plates apiece, CD8 naive two, and CD8 memory one. Points from the study as a whole: Sampling included only blood; tissue repertoires likely differ.

Sequencing used immunoSEQ multiplex PCR; TCRdb keeps in-frame clones, though not all of them. The sample holds just over 2,000,000 clones, 85% to 95% seen once. Germline loops: CDR1 MNHNY, CDR2 SVGAGI (reference sequence). V was shortened by 10 bases and J by 0 bases, with 10 bases between the two germline ends. CDR3 length: 12 residues. This chain joins TRBV6-6 and TRBJ2-7; no clear D. The clonotype was recovered from a man younger than 35 in good health. The sequencing input was naive CD4+ T cells sorted from blood. As to subset: CD45RA+ positively selected. Written as DNA, the CDR3 is TGTGCCACCCGGCTAAGCTCCTACGAGCAGTACTTC. Translating it yields CATRLSSYEQYF.